A single sample gave rise to the 27 T cell receptor beta chains below, sequenced in a study of T cell repertoires in cytomegalovirus infection (dated by TCRdb to about 2019). Sequencing relied on an Illumina HiSeq 1500. TCRdb's own reprocessing of the public reads used fastp at Q25 and MiXCR and kept productive beta chains. Merged by CDR3 protein, the rows form single entries marked with the most common genes and DNA. This sample holds approximately 150,000 distinct CDR3 sequences; roughly a sixth were observed only once. The leading ten clones occupy roughly a sixth of the sample. What was sequenced was CD8+ T cells from PBMCs. These receptors came from a human donor in good health (CMV status not recorded). Some clones in this sample may be carry-over from other donors' samples.

This clonotype has more than one count but fewer than ten. This rearrangement joins TRBV7-9 to TRBJ2-5, with TRBD1 identical over 9 bases. The CDR3 is 16 amino acids. Germline V lookup: CDR1 SEHNR, CDR2 FQNEAQ (reference sequence). The junction had 11 bases not matched to a gene; V was cut back by 5 bases and J by 4 bases. CDR3 protein: CASSPPLPTGGETQYF. The CDR3 region has the DNA TGTGCCAGCAGCCCCCCTCTACCGACAGGGGGAGAGACCCAGTACTTC.

As for this clonotype: Mismatch with germline at one junction end may stem from a read error. The gene calls are TRBV6-2 or TRBV6-3 and TRBJ2-3; D not certain. Germline V CDR1 and CDR2: MNHEY, SVGEGT. CDR3 length: 11 residues. The CDR3 DNA reads TGTGCCCGCAGTCAAGACTATACGCAGTATTTT. Translating gives CARSQDYTQYF.

V gene TRBV7-2 combines with J gene TRBJ1-1; D gene unclear. The V gene's germline CDR1 is SGHTA and CDR2 FQGNSA. The CDR3 loop spans 12 amino acids. With 3 bases removed from V and 6 bases from J, the gap between germline ends came to 8 bases. CDR3 protein: CASSFLGPEAFF. Written as DNA, the CDR3 is TGTGCCAGCAGCTTTTTAGGCCCTGAAGCTTTCTTT.

The rearrangement links TRBV20-1 to TRBJ2-7, with D hard to call. CDR1 is DFQATT, CDR2 SNEGSKA, per germline (reference sequence). This CDR3 is 14 amino acids long. With 1 base removed from V and 1 base from J, the gap between germline ends came to 11 bases. The CDR3 DNA reads TGCAGTGCTAGAGGCTTGAAAAAATCCTACGAGCAGTACTTC. Protein sequence: CSARGLKKSYEQYF.

V gene TRBV11-3 combines with J gene TRBJ1-2; D possibly corresponds to TRBD1 (5 bases). CDR1 is SGHNT and CDR2 is YENEEA in the germline V gene. The CDR3 is made up of 17 amino acids. Trimming shortened V by 5 bases and J by 5 bases, and 24 bases separated the two germline ends. The chain's CDR3 is CASSNQVEEWGNYGYTF. Here the CDR3 DNA reads TGTGCCAGCAGCAATCAAGTGGAAGAGTGGGGGAATTATGGCTACACCTTC.

The J gene is TRBJ2-5, the V gene TRBV6-2 or TRBV6-3; the D is unclear. The CDR3 is made up of 15 amino acids. V lost 3 bases to trimming and J lost 4 bases, with 15 bases between them. Germline V lookup: CDR1 MNHEY, CDR2 SVGEGT. The CDR3 coding sequence is TGTGCCAGCAGTTATCTGGAAAACTTTCGAGAGACCCAGTACTTC. Its translation: CASSYLENFRETQYF.

This clonotype was detected ten times or more. The chain uses TRBV7-8 and TRBJ2-1, with TRBD2 matching over 10 bases. The CDR3 spans 15 residues. CDR1 and CDR2 from the germline V gene are SGHVS and FQNEAQ. V dropped 5 bases and J dropped 4; count of bases not matched to a gene: 5. The CDR3 DNA sequence: TGTGCCAGCAGCCCAAAAGCGGGGGGGTACAATGAGCAGTTCTTC. Translating gives CASSPKAGGYNEQFF. The full variable domain, with the rest looked up from reference TRBV7-8 and TRBJ2-1, is GAGVSQSPRYKVAKRGQDVALRCDPISGHVSLFWYQQALGQGPEFLTYFQNEAQLDKSGLPSDRFFAERPEGSVSTLKIQRTQQEDSAVYLCASSPKAGGYNEQFFGPGTRLTVL.

The gene calls are TRBV3-1 and TRBJ2-6; a weak D match, TRBD1 (6 bases). The CDR3 covers 20 residues. Germline V gene sequence: CDR1 LGHDT, CDR2 YNNKEL (reference sequence). V lost 0 bases and J 4 bases, leaving 22 bases between the germline ends. This CDR3 reads CASSQEGPSTTGLGANVLTF. DNA for the CDR3: TGTGCCAGCAGCCAAGAGGGGCCCTCTACAACAGGGCTCGGGGCCAACGTCCTGACTTTC.

This clonotype was recorded a few times. The chain recombines TRBV4-1 with TRBJ2-1, with 13 positions matching TRBD2. V was pared by 0 bases and J by 9 bases, with 8 bases of the junction left unmatched. CDR3 size: 17 residues. Germline assignment: CDR1 MGHRA and CDR2 YSYEKL. In DNA form, the CDR3 reads TGCGCCAGCAGCCAAGAGAGAAGACTAGCGGGAGGAAGTGAGCAGTTCTTC. Protein product: CASSQERRLAGGSEQFF.

Ten or more counts support this clonotype. This chain links TRBV28 with TRBJ1-1; no clear D gene. This CDR3 comprises 14 residues. CDR1 is MDHEN and CDR2 is SYDVKM in the germline V gene. The V and J ends lost 6 bases and 4 bases respectively, with 15 bases between them. The DNA of the CDR3 is TGTGCCAGCAGCCTACTGAGGTGGGGCACTGAAGCTTTCTTT. Translation: CASSLLRWGTEAFF.

V gene TRBV15 combines with J gene TRBJ2-1; 10 bases map to TRBD1. V gave up 3 bases and J gave up 4 bases; unmatched junction bases: 6. The CDR3 length is 16 residues. CDR1 and CDR2 from the germline V gene are LNHNV and YYDKDF (reference sequence). CDR3 amino acids: CATSRVRTGGYNEQFF. In DNA form, the CDR3 reads TGTGCCACCAGCAGGGTCCGGACAGGGGGGTACAATGAGCAGTTCTTC.

This chain uses TRBV7-8 with TRBJ2-7, with TRBD1 matching over 8 bases. The CDR3 has 15 residues. Losses at the gene ends were 5 bases for V and 2 bases for J; bases not matched to a gene: 8. From germline, CDR1 is SGHVS and CDR2 FQNEAQ. CDR3 sequence (DNA): TGTGCCAGCAGCCCCAAGCCGGGACAGGCCTACGAGCAGTACTTC. It is translated as CASSPKPGQAYEQYF.

The chain recombines TRBV7-8 with TRBJ2-4; 10 positions match TRBD1. The CDR3 spans 16 residues. After removal of 5 bases from V and 5 bases from J, the junction contained 9 bases not matched to a gene. CDR1 and CDR2 (germline): SGHVS, FQNEAQ. CDR3 in DNA: TGTGCCAGCAGCGCCCCCGGGACAGGGGCCGAAAACATTCAGTACTTC. Its protein product is CASSAPGTGAENIQYF.

In its sample, this clonotype was seen a few times. Written as DNA, the CDR3 is TGTGCCAGCAGTACCGACCAGGTTAGCAATCAGCCCCAGCATTTT. Its protein is CASSTDQVSNQPQHF. The J gene is TRBJ1-5, the V gene TRBV6-2 or TRBV6-3; D call uncertain. V was pared by 5 bases and J by 0 bases, with 11 bases between. Germline CDR1 MNHEY, CDR2 SVGEGT. CDR3 length: 15 residues.

This clonotype turned up a few times. The chain joins TRBV12-3 or TRBV12-4 to TRBJ2-5, with a possible D match to TRBD2 (6 bases). V dropped 5 bases and J dropped 7 bases, with 14 bases sitting between them. This CDR3 spans 13 amino acids. The DNA of the CDR3 is TGTGCCAGCAGTCTGCAAGCGCGGGGGACCCAGTACTTC. Translation gives CASSLQARGTQYF.

This clonotype has a handful of counts. The chain carries TRBV10-2 and TRBJ2-7, with D hard to call. Germline CDR1 is WSHSY and CDR2 is SAAADI. With 7 bases removed from V and 1 base from J, the gap between germline ends came to 8 bases. The CDR3 loop spans 12 amino acids. CDR3 in amino acids: CASMAYSYEQYF. CDR3 nucleotides: TGCGCCAGCATGGCGTATTCCTACGAGCAGTACTTC.

In its sample, this clonotype was seen a few times. The chain has TRBV7-8 and TRBJ1-2; unclear D gene. Germline CDR1 and CDR2: SGHVS and FQNEAQ. This CDR3 contains 15 residues. The ends were cut back, 4 bases at V and 4 bases at J, with 16 bases in the middle. CDR3 in DNA: TGTGCCAGCAGCTCGCCCGGAGGGCTGGGCTATGGCTACACCTTC. Residues: CASSSPGGLGYGYTF.

This chain links TRBV7-8 with TRBJ2-5; 8 bases fit TRBD1. This CDR3 region has 14 residues. CDR1 and CDR2 (germline): SGHVS, FQNEAQ. The V gene end was trimmed by 1 base and the J gene end by 8 bases; junction bases not matched to a gene: 6. The CDR3 loop is CASSLGQGAPTQYF. In nucleotides, the CDR3 is TGTGCCAGCAGCTTAGGTCAGGGGGCCCCCACCCAGTACTTC.

This clonotype came up a few times. The chain combines TRBV7-9 with TRBJ1-1; D is ambiguous. CDR1 and CDR2 from the germline V gene are SEHNR and FQNEAQ (reference sequence). V dropped 5 bases and J dropped 3 bases, with 13 bases sitting between them. The CDR3 is made up of 14 amino acids. CDR3 nucleotides: TGTGCCAGCAGCCCGCCCCGGGTCTACACTGAAGCTTTCTTT. This codes for CASSPPRVYTEAFF.

This clonotype was detected only a few times. This chain uses TRBV6-2 or TRBV6-3 with TRBJ2-7; 10 bases match TRBD1. The CDR3 totals 14 residues. In germline, CDR1 is MNHEY, CDR2 SVGEGT. V lost 7 bases to trimming and J lost 6 bases; unmatched junction nucleotides: 9. The CDR3 bases are TGTGCCAGCAACCGACAGGGGGCTTCGAGCGAGCAGTACTTC. Translating it yields CASNRQGASSEQYF.

The chain joins TRBV6-8 to TRBJ2-1; the D gene is possibly TRBD1 (6 bases). Per the germline V gene, CDR1 is MNHGY and CDR2 is SAAAGT. CDR3 size: 13 residues. With 10 bases removed from V and 5 bases from J, the gap between germline ends came to 15 bases. CDR3: CATGARGDNEQFF. The CDR3 nucleotides read TGTGCCACCGGGGCCAGGGGAGACAATGAGCAGTTCTTC.

This clonotype was observed a few times. The rearrangement uses TRBV25-1 and TRBJ1-5; D not certain. Trimming shortened V by 2 bases and J by 6 bases, and 5 bases separated the two germline ends. The CDR3 extends over 12 amino acids. Germline CDR1 reads MGHDK; CDR2 reads SYGVNS. DNA for the CDR3: TGTGCCAGCAGTGAAATCGGTCAGCCCCAGCATTTT. Its translation is CASSEIGQPQHF.

There are many counts of this clonotype. V and J are TRBV7-6 and TRBJ1-1, with 9 bases aligning to TRBD1. There are 15 residues in the CDR3. Losses at the gene ends were 1 base for V and 4 bases for J; bases not matched to a gene: 4. CDR1 and CDR2 from the germline V gene are SGHVS and FNYEAQ. In DNA, the CDR3 is TGTGCCAGCAGCTTAGGGCCGGGACAGGGCACTGAAGCTTTCTTT. Protein: CASSLGPGQGTEAFF. Variable domain in full (rest from reference TRBV7-6 and TRBJ1-1): GAGVSQSPRYKVTKRGQDVALRCDPISGHVSLYWYRQALGQGPEFLTYFNYEAQQDKSGLPNDRFSAERPEGSISTLTIQRTEQRDSAMYRCASSLGPGQGTEAFFGQGTRLTVV.

The rearrangement links TRBV12-3 or TRBV12-4 to TRBJ2-1; D unresolved. The length of the CDR3 is 15 residues. Trimming cost V 2 bases and J 5 bases, with 13 bases left between them. Here the CDR3 reads CASSLSHHTDNEQFF. Written as DNA, the CDR3 is TGTGCCAGCAGTTTATCACACCATACTGACAATGAGCAGTTCTTC.

This clonotype has a single count. The chain combines TRBV12-3 or TRBV12-4 with TRBJ2-5; D perhaps matches TRBD1 (5 bases). The V end was cut by 6 bases, the J end by 4 bases, with 18 bases between. CDR3 size: 15 residues. CDR3 DNA: TGTGCCAGCAGCCTGGGCCCCAGGGAAGGAGAGACCCAGTACTTC. This encodes CASSLGPREGETQYF.

This clonotype has more than one count but fewer than ten. The chain employs TRBV28 and TRBJ2-7, with D maybe TRBD2 (6 bases). V was clipped by 3 bases and J by 7 bases, with 13 bases between them. The CDR3 runs to 13 residues. Germline lookup yields CDR1 MDHEN and CDR2 SYDVKM. The DNA for the CDR3 is TGTGCCAGCAGTTTTCAAGTGGAGGGGGAGCAGTACTTC. Its translation is CASSFQVEGEQYF.

The chain employs TRBV28 and TRBJ2-7; D gene ambiguous. The CDR3 totals 13 residues. CDR1 is MDHEN and CDR2 is SYDVKM in the germline V gene. Trimming left V 10 bases short and J 2 bases short, with 15 bases between. CDR3 bases: TGTGCCATCTGCTCGGACGGAACCTACGAGCAGTACTTC. Translated, it gives CAICSDGTYEQYF.